This T cell receptor (beta chain) was sequenced in a study of shared clonotypes between healthy human individuals. Findings and caveats of the study: Compared with clonotypes that all four donors shared, non-shared clonotypes had lower generation probabilities. Donor clonotype sharing was expected to depend on sequencing depth.

This clone was seen a few times. The antigen is not known. Method: immunoSEQ multiplex PCR; TCRdb's copy keeps in-frame clones and lacks some. The table shows about 300,000 clones, with over 65% occurring only once. CDR3 length equals 12 residues. CDR1 and CDR2 (germline): SQVTM, ANQGSEA. V gave up 4 bases and J gave up 5 bases; unmatched junction bases: 5. This clonotype was sampled from a man aged 25 to 40 in good health. Sequencing was performed on memory CD4+ T cells sorted from blood. Subset specified: CD45RA-negative fraction. The V gene is TRBV29-1, the J gene TRBJ2-7, with 7 nucleotides matching TRBD2. Here the CDR3 DNA reads TGCAGCGTTGTCCCGGGGGGTGACGAGCAGTACTTC. This translates into CSVVPGGDEQYF.